This TCR beta chain comes out of a study of OX40 agonist ivuxolimab in advanced cancers. Across the whole study: Patients enrolled in dose escalation were diagnosed with hepatocellular carcinoma, melanoma, renal cell or head and neck cancer.

Sampled blood was obtained at baseline, cycle 4 day 1, and cycle 7 day 1. V lost 5 bases to trimming and J lost 2 bases, with 13 bases between them. CDR1 and CDR2 (germline): MNHEY, SMNVEV (reference sequence). This CDR3 contains 15 residues. Study-level results: The study found that CD8+ T cells averaged more expanded clones than CD4+. The authors did not determine the antigen specificity of the expanded peripheral T cells.

To note about this clone: The antigen remains undetermined.

The protocol was immunoSEQ multiplex PCR, while the TCRdb copy is restricted to in-frame clones and leaves out a portion. The sample holds 30,000 to 35,000 clones; approximately 80% are singletons and the top ten take more than 12%. The receptor comes from an adult with an advanced solid tumor such as melanoma, head and neck, liver or kidney cancer. Sequencing was performed on CD4+ or CD8+ T cells sorted from blood, taken in a trial of the OX40 agonist ivuxolimab. This chain joins TRBV27 and TRBJ2-4; possibly TRBD1 for D (6 bases). CDR3: CASSVGTPPKNIQYF. CDR3 DNA sequence: TGTGCCAGCAGTGTCGGGACACCCCCCAAAAACATTCAGTACTTC.